The 5 T cell receptor beta chains below all came from one sample that was sequenced in a study of identical twins. One entry per CDR3 protein, called by TCRdb with MiXCR from the 5' RACE reads. Of about 250,000 distinct CDR3 sequences detected, about 14% appear once; the ten largest clones hold under 9.5%. The sequenced material came from memory (CD45RO+) T cells sorted from blood. These receptor sequences come from a woman under 30 in good health.

This clonotype was counted only a few times. The rearrangement joins TRBV6-2 or TRBV6-3 to TRBJ2-5; 15 bases agree with TRBD2. V trimming: 6 bases; J trimming: 2 bases; junction bases outside the gene matches: 4. Germline V gene data show CDR1 as MNHEY and CDR2 as SVGEGT. The CDR3 is made up of 16 amino acids. The CDR3 spells CASRSGLAGGQETQYF. DNA for the CDR3: TGTGCCAGCAGATCCGGACTAGCGGGAGGGCAAGAGACCCAGTACTTC.

This clonotype was detected a few times. The chain couples TRBV27 to TRBJ2-4; TRBD1 might be the D (5 bases). Trimming removed 6 bases from V and 3 bases from J, with 12 bases in between. The CDR3 is made up of 14 amino acids. CDR1 is MNHEY, CDR2 SMNVEV, per germline (reference sequence). CDR3: CASSRQGIKNIQYF. The CDR3 DNA is TGTGCCAGCAGCCGTCAGGGTATCAAAAACATTCAGTACTTC.

This clonotype was counted between two and nine times. This chain connects TRBV20-1 to TRBJ2-7, with D possibly called TRBD1 or TRBD2 (6 bases each). The V and J ends lost 3 bases and 7 bases respectively, with 16 bases between them. CDR3 length: 13 residues. Germline lookup yields CDR1 DFQATT and CDR2 SNEGSKA (reference sequence). The CDR3 sequence: CSARPGGKEEQYF. DNA of the CDR3: TGCAGTGCTAGGCCCGGGGGCAAGGAAGAGCAGTACTTC.

This clonotype showed up just a few times. The chain joins TRBV10-3 to TRBJ2-7; 10 nucleotides match TRBD1. Trimming at V came to 5 bases and at J to 6 bases, leaving 4 bases not matched to a gene. Germline-derived CDR1 and CDR2 are ENHRY and SYGVKD. The CDR3 runs 13 residues. The CDR3 spells CAISKTGGGEQYF. The CDR3 region has the DNA TGTGCCATCAGTAAGACAGGGGGCGGCGAGCAGTACTTC.

This clonotype was found a few times. This rearrangement joins TRBV11-3 to TRBJ2-1; TRBD2 agrees at 14 bases. Losses at the gene ends were 6 bases for V and 9 bases for J; bases not matched to a gene: 4. The CDR3 runs 14 residues. Germline loops: CDR1 SGHNT, CDR2 YENEEA. In DNA, the CDR3 is TGTGCCAGCAGTGGGACTAGCGGGGGTGGTGAGCAGTTCTTC. Encoded protein: CASSGTSGGGEQFF.